This paragraph covers one TCR beta chain sequence. The CDR3 is made up of 14 amino acids. V gave up 3 bases and J gave up 4 bases; unmatched junction bases: 4. Germline-derived CDR1 and CDR2 are SGDLS and YYNGEE. TCRdb's table, derived via immunoSEQ multiplex PCR, lists solely in-frame clones and lacks some. The profile shows about 80,000 clones, roughly 94% of them singletons. This entry belongs to a study of technical replicates of blood from several donors. The chain uses TRBV9 and TRBJ1-3; 7 bases line up with TRBD1. What was sequenced was T cells isolated from PBMCs. The clonotype was recovered from a human donor in good health. CDR3 loop: CASSASGQGNTIYF. CDR3 nucleotides: TGTGCCAGCAGCGCGTCGGGACAGGGAAACACCATATATTTT.